This T cell receptor (beta chain) emerged from a study of T cell repertoires in cytomegalovirus infection. Study information: It was recently identified HLA-C-restricted and well-studied HLA-B-restricted CMV epitopes that the study used. CMV infection plus the matching HLA type was flagged by public TCR beta signatures.

MiXCR was run by TCRdb on the reads, yielding one entry per CDR3 protein. The sample has about 310,000 distinct CDR3 sequences, just under 25% seen once. General study results and limits: Of the TCR beta families, the public ones yielded a cumulative frequency that identified carriers of CMV plus the relevant HLA. Clonotypes of TCR beta that were HLA-C-restricted and CMV-specific dominated the ex vivo response.

Per the germline V gene, CDR1 is MNHEY and CDR2 is SMNVEV (reference sequence). The CDR3 is 12 residues long. Trimming cost V 9 bases and J 4 bases, with 12 bases left between them. The table lists this clonotype with many counts. Its antigen is unidentified. The sequence derives from a human donor in good health (CMV status not recorded). Some clones in this sample may be carry-over from other donors' samples. The sample here was cultured PBMCs, taken from culture after CMV antigen stimulation. V gene TRBV27 combines with J gene TRBJ1-1; D gene ambiguous. In nucleotides, the CDR3 is TGTGCCAGTTTTAGTTTCAGCACTGAAGCTTTCTTT. Its translation: CASFSFSTEAFF.